The sequence of this T cell receptor (beta chain) was determined in a study of radiation and T cells in renal cell carcinoma. Findings of the study overall: Top tumor clonotypes rose in blood 2 weeks post-radiation, then contracted. Without pretreatment biopsies, baseline tumor clonotype presence was undetermined.

Sample time point: blood 2 weeks post-SBRT. Treatment indicated: 15 Gy SBRT to primary tumor, nephrectomy 4 weeks later. On this clone itself: The target antigen is unknown.

TCRdb keeps only in-frame clones here, not all; method: immunoSEQ multiplex PCR. This sample has roughly 78,000 clones, with about four fifths found just once. V lost 0 bases to trimming and J lost 0 bases, with 5 bases between them. Germline V gene data show CDR1 as SGHRS and CDR2 as YFSETQ. The CDR3 loop spans 14 amino acids. This material consisted of blood, taken from a patient whose treatment included radiotherapy and nephrectomy. The clonotype was recovered from a man in his sixties with renal cell carcinoma. The genes are TRBV5-1 and TRBJ2-3; no definite D call. For the CDR3, the DNA is TGCGCCAGCAGCTTGGACCCTAGCACAGATACGCAGTATTTT. Protein: CASSLDPSTDTQYF.